This T cell receptor (beta chain) was recorded in a study of blood T cells in healthy people across ages (dated by TCRdb to between 2015 and 2017). At the level of the whole study: Template switching captured roughly one uniquely barcoded TCR beta cDNA molecule per two T cells in model experiments. Age-related changes in TCR beta repertoire diversity were measured in the study by deep sequencing normalized with unique cDNA molecular identifiers. The donors were split into four age groups: young (average 16 years), middle-aged (over 35), aged (approximately 59) and long-lived (over 75). To avoid experimental bias, donors of different ages were distributed randomly across sequencing lanes. Two additional independent replicas of 1 million unique cDNA reads from the same blood draw were analyzed for two donors (one aged 18 to 30 and one aged 80 or older).

The protocol used for the library was 5' RACE. Data came from an Illumina HiSeq 2500. A second PCR of roughly 7 to 12 cycles was run with a J-beta primer mix and a sample-barcoded 5' primer. A template-switch 5' adaptor carrying 12 random nucleotides introduced a unique molecular identifier onto each TCR beta cDNA molecule. Each sample yielded at least 2.5 million CDR3-containing paired-end reads. First-strand cDNA synthesis was performed from all RNA using the Mint cDNA synthesis kit, with priming by a TRBC-specific oligonucleotide. All cDNA was treated with uracil-DNA glycosylase and then went through a first 18-cycle PCR with the universal primers M1SS and BC2_uni_R. The paper's data handling went like this. For normalization, 1 million high-quality reads were randomly selected from each sample, with every read carrying a distinct molecular identifier. Reads sharing molecular identifiers were discarded rather than binned into consensus sequences. MiTCR, set to a Q25 quality threshold and the strictest error-elimination algorithm, was used for CDR3 identification, clonotype clustering and error correction. A nonparametric unseen species model with Euler transformation was used to estimate lower-bound total TCR beta diversity. Clones were called with MiXCR by TCRdb after fastp trimmed the public reads at Q25, and only in-frame beta chains were retained. Rows matching on CDR3 protein sequence are summarized as one entry with the most common DNA and genes. These V and J calls originate from TCRdb's pipeline instead of the authors' own analysis. This sample gives roughly 2 million distinct CDR3 sequences in total; less than 50% of them show up just once. The ten most abundant clones make up around 2.1% of the sample.

Systemically healthy Caucasian individuals from Russia, 35 to 50 in total and aged roughly 6 to 95 years, were included as donors. Each donor gave about 10 milliliters of peripheral blood, drawn into EDTA-treated Vacutainer tubes. Ficoll-Paque density-gradient centrifugation was used to isolate PBMCs, with at least 6 million obtained per sample. Trizol reagent was used to extract total RNA from PBMCs, with at least 5.5 micrograms per sample. The percentages of naive CD45RAhigh/CD27high T cells were determined by flow cytometry on a PBMC aliquot from every donor. The full study reports these points: A strong correlation was found between observed TCR beta diversity and the percentage of naive T cells measured by flow cytometry. Because profiling used bulk unsorted PBMCs, naive and antigen-experienced compartments could not be compared conclusively. Total diversity estimates from one million sequenced T cells were considered lower bounds and underestimates. As age increased, observed TCR beta diversity per million T cells dropped in a roughly linear way, and a significant reduction was already evident by age 40. The long-lived group showed more naive CD4+ T cells, fewer expanded clones and increased TCR diversity than the aged group, suggesting age selection. Because the CMV infection status of the donors was unknown, age-related changes in expanded clonotypes may potentially have been confounded.

The CDR1 and CDR2 encoded by the germline V gene are MGHDK and SYGVNS. The CDR3 holds 15 amino acids from the cysteine to the phenylalanine. Just CDR3 DNA is preserved here, 45 bases in frame from base 1. V trim: 4 bases; J trim: 4 bases; unmatched bases: 7. There are a few counts of this clonotype. The antigen this receptor binds is unknown. Per-base quality was not reported, and no clone a single base away is much larger than it. The sequenced material came from blood. The sequence was collected from a woman aged 40 to 49 in good health. The sequence joins TRBV25-1 to TRBJ2-3, with 8 bases aligning to TRBD1. The CDR3 in this case is CASSGATGVADTQYF. The DNA reads as follows: TGTGCCAGCAGTGGAGCGACAGGGGTCGCAGATACGCAGTATTTT.